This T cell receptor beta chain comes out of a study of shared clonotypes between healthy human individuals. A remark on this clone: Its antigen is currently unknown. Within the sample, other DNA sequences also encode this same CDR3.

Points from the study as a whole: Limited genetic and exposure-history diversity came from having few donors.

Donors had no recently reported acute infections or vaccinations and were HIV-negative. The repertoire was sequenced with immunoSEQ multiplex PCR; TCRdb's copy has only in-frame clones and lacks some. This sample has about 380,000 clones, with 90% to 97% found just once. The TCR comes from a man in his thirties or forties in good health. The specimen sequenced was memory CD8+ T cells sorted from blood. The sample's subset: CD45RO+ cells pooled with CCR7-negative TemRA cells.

The CDR3 DNA follows: TGTGCCAGTTCCCAGGGGCAAGAGACCCAGTACTTC. Residues: CASSQGQETQYF. This chain joins TRBV6-5 and TRBJ2-5; D may be TRBD1 (6 bases). V was shortened by 9 bases and J by 2 bases, with 10 bases between the two germline ends. There are 12 residues in the CDR3. Germline CDR1 is MNHEY and CDR2 is SVGAGI.